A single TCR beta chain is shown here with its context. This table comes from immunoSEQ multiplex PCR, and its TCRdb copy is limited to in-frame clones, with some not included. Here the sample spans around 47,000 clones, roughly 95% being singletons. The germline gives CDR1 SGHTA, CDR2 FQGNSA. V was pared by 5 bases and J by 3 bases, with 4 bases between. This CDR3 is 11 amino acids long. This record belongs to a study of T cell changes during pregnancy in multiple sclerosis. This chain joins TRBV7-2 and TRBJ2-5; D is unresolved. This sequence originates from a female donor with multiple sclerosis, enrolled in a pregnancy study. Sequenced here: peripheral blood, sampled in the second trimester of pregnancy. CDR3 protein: CASSVKETQYF. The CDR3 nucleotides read TGTGCCAGCAGCGTAAAAGAGACCCAGTACTTC. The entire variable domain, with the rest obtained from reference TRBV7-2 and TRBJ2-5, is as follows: GAGVSQSPSNKVTEKGKDVELRCDPISGHTALYWYRQSLGQGLEFLIYFQGNSAPDKSGLPSDRFSAERTGGSVSTLTIQRTQQEDSAVYLCASSVKETQYFGPGTRLLVL.